This TCR beta chain originates from a study of blood T cell repertoires in COVID-19. As for the study in general: Samples representing acute and convalescent COVID-19 were sourced from the United States, Italy and Spain.

The germline gives CDR1 MNHEY, CDR2 SVGEGT. The CDR3 length is 13 residues. Deletions cut 3 bases from V and 1 base from J, with 6 bases between. Original processing methods: Amplification with reference gene primers provided the estimates of nucleated cell counts. Method: immunoSEQ multiplex PCR; TCRdb's copy keeps in-frame clones and lacks some. V and J calls and clone size are those listed in that table; D and trimming were worked out from the DNA. This sample has 84,000 or so clones; 75% to 85% occur once, and the top ten carry more than 10%. Sequencing input: peripheral blood. The sequence derives from a human donor in a cohort sampled during active COVID-19. The chain carries TRBV6-2 or TRBV6-3 and TRBJ1-1; D is ambiguous. The CDR3 is CASSYTGNTEAFF. The DNA of the CDR3 is TGTGCCAGCAGTTATACGGGGAACACTGAAGCTTTCTTT.